These 30 T cell receptor beta chains share one sample of origin, sequenced in a study of CD8+CD57+ T cells in acquired aplastic anemia. Genomic DNA, serving as template, underwent TCR beta VDJ and CDR3 profiling. One entry per CDR3 protein results from TCRdb running MiXCR on the reads. Among 40,000 to 45,000 distinct CDR3 sequences listed, approximately 71% were seen once. Specimen: sorted CD4+, CD8+, or CD8+CD57+ T cells (not recorded which) from PBMCs. The receptors were sampled from a human donor in good health, serving as a control.

The chain combines TRBV11-1 with TRBJ2-3, with 12 positions matching TRBD2. Germline CDR1 reads SGHAT; CDR2 reads FQDESV (reference sequence). Germline trimming cut 0 bases from V and 8 bases from J; bases unmatched to any gene: 15. The CDR3 spans 19 residues. CDR3 sequence: CASSLAPTLAGGGSGTQYF. The DNA of the CDR3 is TGTGCCAGCAGCTTAGCCCCCACCCTAGCGGGAGGGGGCAGCGGTACGCAGTATTTT.

The V call is TRBV4-2, the J call TRBJ1-6; D perhaps matches TRBD1 (6 bases). V lost 4 bases to trimming and J lost 0 bases, with 10 bases between them. This CDR3 region has 16 residues. Germline V gives CDR1 LGHNA, CDR2 YNFKEQ. In DNA, the CDR3 is TGTGCCAGCAGCCGGGGGCAGAACTCCTATAATTCACCCCTCCACTTT. The encoded protein is CASSRGQNSYNSPLHF.

This clonotype has a count of ten or more. The rearrangement uses TRBV7-2 and TRBJ1-1; no firm D call. Trimming cost V 0 bases and J 1 base, with 15 bases left between them. Germline CDR1 reads SGHTA; CDR2 reads FQGNSA. CDR3 size: 17 residues. CDR3 DNA: TGTGCCAGCAGCTTAGCCGGGCCCACCGAGGGGAACACTGAAGCTTTCTTT. Translated, it gives CASSLAGPTEGNTEAFF.

The chain has TRBV2 and TRBJ2-7, with no clear D. Trimming shortened V by 8 bases and J by 7 bases, and 12 bases separated the two germline ends. Germline V gives CDR1 SNHLY, CDR2 FYNNEI. This CDR3 contains 11 residues. CDR3 sequence (DNA): TGTGCCAGCGTATACCGTCAAGAGCAGTACTTC. Residues: CASVYRQEQYF.

This clonotype was seen at least ten times. The chain couples TRBV4-3 to TRBJ2-7, with 8 bases aligning to TRBD1. Germline values: CDR1 LGHNA, CDR2 YSLEER. The CDR3 runs to 15 residues. The V segment lost 1 base and the J segment 4 bases; nucleotides outside the gene matches: 6. CDR3 nucleotide sequence: TGCGCCAGCAGCCAAGGGACAGGGAGCTTTTACGAGCAGTACTTC. Residues: CASSQGTGSFYEQYF.

This clonotype came up a few times. V gene TRBV10-1 combines with J gene TRBJ2-3; 12 bases align to TRBD2. V lost 9 bases to trimming and J lost 4 bases; unmatched junction nucleotides: 2. The CDR3 is made up of 13 amino acids. Germline V gene sequence: CDR1 WNHNN, CDR2 SYGVQD (reference sequence). The CDR3 bases are TGCGCCAGGCTAGCGGGGGGGCCAGATACGCAGTATTTT. Amino acids: CARLAGGPDTQYF.

The chain couples TRBV7-6 to TRBJ2-3; D remains ambiguous. The CDR3 extends over 13 amino acids. V gave up 6 bases and J gave up 5 bases, with 12 bases separating them. The germline gives CDR1 SGHVS, CDR2 FNYEAQ. The CDR3 DNA reads as TGTGCCAGCAGGGATCCGGGTGGAGATACGCAGTATTTT. It specifies CASRDPGGDTQYF.

The rearrangement joins TRBV24-1 to TRBJ2-6; D remains unclear. V lost 9 bases, J lost 0 bases, and 8 bases lay in between. Germline V gene sequence: CDR1 KGHDR, CDR2 SFDVKD. This CDR3 has 14 amino acids. CDR3 nucleotide sequence: TGTGCCACCCAGGCCGCCTCTGGGGCCAACGTCCTGACTTTC. Protein: CATQAASGANVLTF.

The J gene is TRBJ1-6, the V gene TRBV24-1; 7 bases map to TRBD1. CDR1 and CDR2 (germline): KGHDR, SFDVKD. J was trimmed by 7 bases and V by 2 bases; bases with no gene match: 4. The CDR3 extends over 15 amino acids. The CDR3 nucleotides read TGTGCCACCAGTGATTCGGGACAGCTAAATTCACCCCTCCACTTT. Its translation: CATSDSGQLNSPLHF.

This clonotype was recorded once. The rearrangement uses TRBV7-6 and TRBJ2-1; 12 bases map to TRBD2. Germline CDR1 reads SGHVS; CDR2 reads FNYEAQ. Trimming cost V 3 bases and J 7 bases; bases outside gene matches: 4. The CDR3 is made up of 15 amino acids. CDR3 amino acids: CASSLTSGGVNEQFF. DNA of the CDR3: TGTGCCAGCAGCTTGACTAGCGGGGGAGTGAATGAGCAGTTCTTC.

This sequence joins TRBV7-9 and TRBJ1-6, with D possibly TRBD1 on 6 matching bases. Trimming removed 7 bases from V and 9 bases from J, with 13 bases in between. The CDR3 is made up of 13 amino acids. Germline V gene data show CDR1 as SEHNR and CDR2 as FQNEAQ (reference sequence). The CDR3 region is CASNRDYRSPLHF. CDR3 sequence (DNA): TGTGCCAGCAACAGGGACTACCGTTCACCCCTCCACTTT.

The rearrangement uses TRBV11-2 and TRBJ2-1, with 11 bases identical to TRBD2. J was trimmed by 5 bases and V by 6 bases; bases with no gene match: 9. Germline CDR1 is SGHAT and CDR2 is FQNNGV. There are 16 residues in the CDR3. This chain's CDR3 is CASSHRLAGSNNEQFF. The DNA of the CDR3 is TGTGCCAGCAGTCATAGACTAGCGGGGTCCAACAATGAGCAGTTCTTC.

The V gene is TRBV20-1, the J gene TRBJ2-1, with 12 bases fitting TRBD2. V was pared by 1 base and J by 5 bases, with 3 bases of the junction left unmatched. The CDR3 loop spans 15 amino acids. Looked up from germline, CDR1 is DFQATT and CDR2 is SNEGSKA (reference sequence). The CDR3 DNA is TGCAGTGCTAGAGCTCTAGCGGGGGGGGACAATGAGCAGTTCTTC. Amino acids: CSARALAGGDNEQFF.

There are many counts of this clonotype. J is TRBJ2-1 and V is TRBV7-2; 8 positions agree with TRBD2. V trimming: 3 bases; J trimming: 0 bases; junction bases outside the gene matches: 7. The CDR3 spans 17 residues. Germline CDR1 is SGHTA and CDR2 is FQGNSA. CDR3 in DNA: TGTGCCAGCAGCTTCGCGGGGGGCCACGGCTCCTACAATGAGCAGTTCTTC. Its protein is CASSFAGGHGSYNEQFF. The whole variable domain, remainder taken from reference TRBV7-2 and TRBJ2-1, is GAGVSQSPSNKVTEKGKDVELRCDPISGHTALYWYRQSLGQGLEFLIYFQGNSAPDKSGLPSDRFSAERTGGSVSTLTIQRTQQEDSAVYLCASSFAGGHGSYNEQFFGPGTRLTVL.

In this sample, this clonotype turned up once. This chain joins TRBV20-1 and TRBJ1-1; D unclear. The CDR3 is 13 amino acids. Deletions cut 4 bases from V and 1 base from J, with 10 bases between. Per germline, CDR1 DFQATT and CDR2 SNEGSKA (reference sequence). The DNA of the CDR3 is TGCAGTGCTAACGTCCGAGGGAACACTGAAGCTTTCTTT. Translated, it gives CSANVRGNTEAFF.

This clonotype came up a few times. This chain uses TRBV29-1 with TRBJ1-1, with D perhaps matching TRBD1 (5 bases). Trimming stripped 6 bases from V and 6 bases from J, with 11 bases between. The CDR3 extends over 11 amino acids. Germline assignment: CDR1 SQVTM and CDR2 ANQGSEA. The DNA for the CDR3 is TGCAGCGTACTAGGGGTGGCTGAAGCTTTCTTT. Translated: CSVLGVAEAFF.

The gene calls are TRBV20-1 and TRBJ1-2; D not certain. The CDR3 runs to 14 residues. CDR1 and CDR2 (germline): DFQATT, SNEGSKA (reference sequence). V was clipped by 3 bases and J by 2 bases, with 13 bases between them. CDR3 amino acids: CSASPDLVNYGYTF. The CDR3 bases are TGCAGTGCTAGCCCGGACCTGGTGAACTATGGCTACACCTTC.

Points on this clonotype: Sequence at one end of the junction differs from germline and may be a read error. This sequence joins TRBV9 and TRBJ2-7; 8 nucleotides line up with TRBD2. The CDR3 spans 15 residues. CDR1 is SGDLS and CDR2 is YYNGEE in the germline V gene. CDR3 nucleotide sequence: TGTGCCGGCAGCGTAGGAGCGGGAGTAGGGTACGAGCAGTACTTC. Translating it yields CAGSVGAGVGYEQYF.

J is TRBJ2-1 and V is TRBV29-1; tentative D call: TRBD2 (6 bases). V lost 4 bases and J 9 bases, leaving 13 bases between the germline ends. The CDR3 consists of 12 residues. The germline CDR1 and CDR2 sequences are SQVTM and ANQGSEA. The CDR3 reads CSVVGGWGEQFF. CDR3 coding DNA: TGCAGCGTTGTTGGAGGGTGGGGTGAGCAGTTCTTC.

In DNA, the CDR3 is TGTGCCACCAGTGATCGGGGACAGGGGACTGAGCAGTTCTTC. This translates into CATSDRGQGTEQFF. The chain is built from TRBV24-1 and TRBJ2-1, with 10 bases that match TRBD1. In germline, CDR1 is KGHDR, CDR2 SFDVKD. The J segment lost 9 bases and the V segment lost 3 bases, leaving 4 bases of the junction unmatched. The CDR3 covers 14 residues.

The genes are TRBV2 and TRBJ1-2; D is ambiguous. The CDR3 is 15 amino acids. Trimming shortened V by 7 bases and J by 4 bases, and 19 bases separated the two germline ends. Germline V gives CDR1 SNHLY, CDR2 FYNNEI. CDR3 in amino acids: CASNPGPIRVYGYTF. In nucleotides, the CDR3 is TGTGCCAGCAACCCGGGCCCCATCCGTGTCTATGGCTACACCTTC.

The table lists this clonotype with a count of one. The V gene is TRBV6-2 or TRBV6-3, the J gene TRBJ2-7, with D perhaps matching TRBD1 or TRBD2 (5 bases each). CDR1 is MNHEY, CDR2 SVGEGT, per germline. Trimming took off 5 bases at V and 4 bases at J, with 15 bases between the two ends. CDR3 length: 14 residues. The CDR3 DNA follows: TGTGCCAGCAGTCCTCACCGGGACGGATACGAGCAGTACTTC. Translated: CASSPHRDGYEQYF.

On this clonotype itself: A read error is possible here, since a much larger clone lies one base away. V usage is TRBV15 and J usage is TRBJ1-2, with TRBD1 matching over 9 bases. The germline gives CDR1 LNHNV, CDR2 YYDKDF (reference sequence). The CDR3 covers 14 residues. The DNA of the CDR3 is TGTACCACCAGCCGAGGGGGGACAGGGCAGGGCTACACCTTC. Translating it yields CTTSRGGTGQGYTF.

This chain links TRBV2 with TRBJ2-5; 9 positions match TRBD1. The germline V gene has CDR1 SNHLY and CDR2 FYNNEI. Germline trimming cut 5 bases from V and 5 bases from J; bases unmatched to any gene: 6. There are 14 residues in the CDR3. This CDR3 reads CASSKQGAAETQYF. The CDR3 nucleotides are TGTGCCAGCAGTAAACAGGGGGCAGCGGAGACCCAGTACTTC. Supplemented by reference TRBV2 and TRBJ2-5, the full variable domain reads EPEVTQTPSHQVTQMGQEVILRCVPISNHLYFYWYRQILGQKVEFLVSFYNNEISEKSEIFDDQFSVERPDGSNFTLKIRSTKLEDSAMYFCASSKQGAAETQYFGPGTRLLVL.

This chain joins TRBV29-1 and TRBJ1-2; 8 nucleotides align to TRBD1. This CDR3 contains 12 residues. Germline CDR1 SQVTM, CDR2 ANQGSEA. V dropped 4 bases and J dropped 8; count of bases not matched to a gene: 6. The CDR3: CSVGQGATGYTF. The CDR3 bases are TGCAGCGTTGGGCAGGGGGCGACCGGCTACACCTTC.

The chain links TRBV9 to TRBJ2-7; the match to TRBD2 covers 11 bases. Germline V CDR1 and CDR2: SGDLS, YYNGEE. The CDR3 contains 18 residues. V lost 0 bases, J lost 7 bases, and 15 bases stayed unmatched. The CDR3 protein is CASSVDVKLAGGYNEQYF. CDR3 sequence (DNA): TGTGCCAGCAGCGTAGACGTCAAGCTAGCGGGGGGTTACAATGAGCAGTACTTC. Based on the CDR3 plus reference TRBV9 and TRBJ2-7, the full variable domain is DSGVTQTPKHLITATGQRVTLRCSPRSGDLSVYWYQQSLDQGLQFLIQYYNGEERAKGNILERFSAQQFPDLHSELNLSSLELGDSALYFCASSVDVKLAGGYNEQYFGPGTRLTVT.

This clonotype was recorded once. The genes are TRBV2 and TRBJ1-1; no clear D. The length of the CDR3 is 13 residues. Germline values: CDR1 SNHLY, CDR2 FYNNEI. Trimming stripped 6 bases from V and 5 bases from J, with 13 bases between. CDR3 in DNA: TGTGCCAGCAGCGTGAGGGAGTGGACTGAAGCTTTCTTT. Residues: CASSVREWTEAFF.

The sample holds one count of this clonotype. The rearrangement uses TRBV6-1 and TRBJ2-7; 7 bases are shared with TRBD1. The J segment lost 3 bases and the V segment lost 3 bases, leaving 8 bases of the junction unmatched. The germline V gene encodes CDR1 MNHNS and CDR2 SASEGT. The CDR3 spans 15 residues. DNA for the CDR3: TGTGCCAGCAGTGACTGGGACAGCCCGCTCTACGAGCAGTACTTC. Its protein product is CASSDWDSPLYEQYF.

This chain joins TRBV28 and TRBJ2-2; D assignment may be TRBD1 or TRBD2 (6 bases each). V was trimmed by 6 bases and J by 6 bases, leaving 14 bases between them. The CDR3 is 14 residues long. From germline, CDR1 is MDHEN and CDR2 SYDVKM. CDR3 in amino acids: CASRGGHPPGELFF. The CDR3 DNA sequence: TGTGCCAGCAGGGGGGGACACCCGCCCGGGGAGCTGTTTTTT.

This clonotype has just a few counts. The rearrangement joins TRBV10-3 to TRBJ1-2, with D perhaps matching TRBD1 (5 bases). Trimming stripped 1 base from V and 4 bases from J, with 7 bases between. The CDR3 extends over 13 amino acids. Germline CDR1 and CDR2: ENHRY and SYGVKD. The chain's CDR3 is CAISEFDSYGYTF. In DNA form, the CDR3 reads TGTGCCATCAGTGAGTTCGACAGCTATGGCTACACCTTC.